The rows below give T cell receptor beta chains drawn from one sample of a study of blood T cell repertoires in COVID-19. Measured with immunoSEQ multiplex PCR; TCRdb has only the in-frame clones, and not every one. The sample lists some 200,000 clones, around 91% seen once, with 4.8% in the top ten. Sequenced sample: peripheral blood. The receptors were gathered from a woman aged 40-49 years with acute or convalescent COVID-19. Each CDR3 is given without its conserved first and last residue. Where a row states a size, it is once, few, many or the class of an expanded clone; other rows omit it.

CDR3aa: ASSPRSPRDTEAF; v_gene: TRBV9; abundance: once
CDR3aa: ASSPGKSFYGYT; v_gene: TRBV27; abundance: .
CDR3aa: ASSEWDREYEQF; v_gene: TRBV6-1; abundance: .
CDR3aa: ASSRSGDTYQETQY; v_gene: TRBV7-8; abundance: .
CDR3aa: ASSLGGYSTNEKLF; v_gene: TRBV5-1; abundance: .
CDR3aa: ASSLPQDRGPTNYGYT; v_gene: TRBV9; abundance: .
CDR3aa: ASSQGLAQY; v_gene: TRBV6-5; abundance: .
CDR3aa: ASSYSNPGVDTQY; v_gene: TRBV6-5; abundance: .
CDR3aa: AWGHLQETQY; v_gene: TRBV30; abundance: .
CDR3aa: ASSVLGRDSGNTIY; v_gene: TRBV5-1; abundance: .
CDR3aa: ASSQYTSGQETQY; v_gene: TRBV3-1/TRBV3-2; abundance: .
CDR3aa: ASSQERQFYGYT; v_gene: TRBV14; abundance: .
CDR3aa: ASSSEQGWAEAF; v_gene: TRBV5-6; abundance: .
CDR3aa: ASNWDRRANSPLH; v_gene: TRBV6-5; abundance: .
CDR3aa: ASSLIGGDGELF; v_gene: TRBV5-4; abundance: .
CDR3aa: ASSPRGQGLEPQH; v_gene: TRBV18; abundance: .